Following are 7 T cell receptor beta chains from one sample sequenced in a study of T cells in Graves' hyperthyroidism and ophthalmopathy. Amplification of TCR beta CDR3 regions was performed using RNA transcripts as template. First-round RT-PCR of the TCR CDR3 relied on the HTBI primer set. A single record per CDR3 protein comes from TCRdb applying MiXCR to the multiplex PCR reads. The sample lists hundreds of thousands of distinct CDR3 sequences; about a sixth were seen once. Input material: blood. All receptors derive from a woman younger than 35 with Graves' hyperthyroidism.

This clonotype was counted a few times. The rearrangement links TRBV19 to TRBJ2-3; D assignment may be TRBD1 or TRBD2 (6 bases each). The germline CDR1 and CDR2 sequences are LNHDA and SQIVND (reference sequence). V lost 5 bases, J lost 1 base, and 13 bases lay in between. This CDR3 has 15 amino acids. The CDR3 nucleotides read TGTGCCAGTAGTTCGAGGGGGGCACGCACAGATACGCAGTATTTT. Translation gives CASSSRGARTDTQYF. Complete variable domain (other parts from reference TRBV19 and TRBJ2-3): DGGITQSPKYLFRKEGQNVTLSCEQNLNHDAMYWYRQDPGQGLRLIYYSQIVNDFQKGDIAEGYSVSREKKESFPLTVTSAQKNPTAFYLCASSSRGARTDTQYFGPGTRLTVL.

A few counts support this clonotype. CDR3 bases: TGTGCCAGCAGCCAAGATTCGGACAGGGGGAATCAGCCCCAGCATTTT. Translating gives CASSQDSDRGNQPQHF. This chain joins TRBV4-2 and TRBJ1-5; TRBD1 agrees at 10 bases. V lost 0 bases, J lost 4 bases, and 3 bases stayed unmatched. The CDR3 contains 16 residues. Germline V gene lookup returns CDR1 LGHNA and CDR2 YNFKEQ.

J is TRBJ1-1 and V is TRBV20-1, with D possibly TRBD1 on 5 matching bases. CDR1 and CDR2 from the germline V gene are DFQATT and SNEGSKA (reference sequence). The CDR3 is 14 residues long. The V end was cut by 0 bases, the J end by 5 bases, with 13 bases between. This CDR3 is CSARDLFGGTEAFF. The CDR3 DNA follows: TGCAGTGCTAGAGATCTTTTCGGGGGAACTGAAGCTTTCTTT.

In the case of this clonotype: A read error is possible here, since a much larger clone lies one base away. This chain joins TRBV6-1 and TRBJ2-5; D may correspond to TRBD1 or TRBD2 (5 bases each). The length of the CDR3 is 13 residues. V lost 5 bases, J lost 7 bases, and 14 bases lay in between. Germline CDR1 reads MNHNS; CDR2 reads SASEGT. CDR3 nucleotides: TGTGCCAGCAGTCGGGGCGGACCCGGGACCCAGTACTTC. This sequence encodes CASSRGGPGTQYF.

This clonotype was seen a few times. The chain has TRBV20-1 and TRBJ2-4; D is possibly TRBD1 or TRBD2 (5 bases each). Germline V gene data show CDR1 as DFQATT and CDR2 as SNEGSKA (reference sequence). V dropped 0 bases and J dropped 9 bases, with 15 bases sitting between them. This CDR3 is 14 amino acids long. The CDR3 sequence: CSARDPVTGGIQYF. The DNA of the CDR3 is TGCAGTGCTAGAGATCCGGTCACTGGGGGCATTCAGTACTTC.

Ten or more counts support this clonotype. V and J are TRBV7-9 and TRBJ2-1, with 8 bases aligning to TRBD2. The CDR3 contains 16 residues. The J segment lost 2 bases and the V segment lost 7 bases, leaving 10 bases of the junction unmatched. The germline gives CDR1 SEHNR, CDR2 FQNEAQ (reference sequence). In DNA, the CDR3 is TGTGCCAGCAACCCCACGCGGGGGGCGGCCTACAATGAGCAGTTCTTC. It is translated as CASNPTRGAAYNEQFF. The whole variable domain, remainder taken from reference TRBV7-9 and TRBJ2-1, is DTGVSQNPRHKITKRGQNVTFRCDPISEHNRLYWYRQTLGQGPEFLTYFQNEAQLEKSRLLSDRFSAERPKGSFSTLEIQRTEQGDSAMYLCASNPTRGAAYNEQFFGPGTRLTVL.

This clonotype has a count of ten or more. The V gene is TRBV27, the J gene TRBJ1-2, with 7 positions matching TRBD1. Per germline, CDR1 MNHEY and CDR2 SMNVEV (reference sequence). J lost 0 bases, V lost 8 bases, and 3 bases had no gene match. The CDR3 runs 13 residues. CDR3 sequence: CASRTGPNYGYTF. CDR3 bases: TGTGCCAGCCGGACAGGCCCTAACTATGGCTACACCTTC.